This T cell receptor beta chain was found in a study of CD8+CD57+ T cells in acquired aplastic anemia. Points from the study as a whole: Patients and controls were found to share 25 to 30 CD8+ CDR3 sequences.

Using genomic DNA as the template, TCR beta VDJ and CDR3 profiling was carried out. MiXCR, run by TCRdb on the reads, gives a single entry per CDR3 protein. The sample shows around 150,000 distinct CDR3 sequences, around 75% of them seen only once. Previously, flow cytometry had revealed CD8+CD57+ cell expansion in the patients chosen for sequencing. Severe acquired aplastic anemia was present in every patient. Patients had not yet gotten any therapy when their blood was taken for sampling. This clonotype was observed many times. Its antigen is not known. V was shortened by 4 bases and J by 7 bases, with 19 bases between the two germline ends. In germline, CDR1 is MGHRA, CDR2 YSYEKL. The CDR3 consists of 16 residues.

The sequence was collected from a human donor with aplastic anemia. Sequencing was done on a sample of sorted CD4+, CD8+, or CD8+CD57+ T cells (not recorded which) from PBMCs. The V and J genes are TRBV4-1 and TRBJ1-4; a weak D match, TRBD1 (5 bases). The CDR3 DNA reads as TGCGCCAGCAGCCCCCAAGGACTAGCGGGGCCTGAAAAACTGTTTTTT. It encodes CASSPQGLAGPEKLFF.